A single sample is the source of the 16 T cell receptor beta chains below, sequenced in a study of T cell clonotyping in hematopoietic cell transplantation. Profiling relied on immunoSEQ multiplex PCR, and the TCRdb table lists in-frame clones only, not all of them. Counted here are approximately 12,000 clones, 85% to 90% occurring once; the ten biggest clones make up around 15%. The material was PBMCs, obtained 100 days after allogeneic stem cell transplant. These receptors all come from a female patient in her 60s who had an allogeneic stem cell transplant from an unrelated donor, so the T cells may come from the graft donor. Some clones in this sample may be carry-over from other donors' samples.

The V and J genes are TRBV4-1 and TRBJ2-3; 9 bases line up with TRBD2. Germline V lookup: CDR1 MGHRA, CDR2 YSYEKL. The CDR3 covers 17 residues. V shed 5 bases and J 2 bases; nucleotides not matched to a gene: 11. CDR3 amino acids: CASSEISGRTSTDTQYF. The CDR3 coding sequence is TGCGCCAGCAGCGAAATTAGCGGGAGAACGTCCACAGATACGCAGTATTTT.

The chain combines TRBV6-5 with TRBJ2-5; possibly TRBD1 or TRBD2 for D (5 bases each). The DNA end is a closer match to TRBJ2-7, so the J assignment may be wrong. The CDR3 covers 14 residues. Germline CDR1 is MNHEY and CDR2 is SVGAGI. CDR3 in amino acids: CASSTFPARGEQYF. The DNA for the CDR3 is TGTGCCAGCAGCACATTTCCGGCGAGGGGCGAGCAGTACTTC.

This sequence joins TRBV27 and TRBJ1-1; no clear D gene. The length of the CDR3 is 16 residues. V was cut by 0 bases and J by 4 bases, with 15 bases left in between. CDR1 MNHEY and CDR2 SMNVEV come from the germline V gene (reference sequence). CDR3 DNA sequence: TGTGCCAGCAGTTTATCCCCGTTTGGCCGGGGCACTGAAGCTTTCTTT. Its translation is CASSLSPFGRGTEAFF.

The chain employs TRBV7-9 and TRBJ2-3, with D maybe TRBD2 (6 bases). Germline loops: CDR1 SEHNR, CDR2 FQNEAQ (reference sequence). This CDR3 is built from 16 residues. V lost 5 bases and J lost 0, with 15 bases in between. Written as DNA, the CDR3 is TGTGCCAGCAGCCCCCTAATGGGAGGCAGCACAGATACGCAGTATTTT. This encodes CASSPLMGGSTDTQYF.

This chain connects TRBV10-3 to TRBJ2-3; 11 bases agree with TRBD1. J lost 1 base, V lost 7 bases, and 4 bases had no gene match. CDR3 length equals 15 residues. The germline gives CDR1 ENHRY, CDR2 SYGVKD. The CDR3 bases are TGTGCCATCATGGGACAGGGGGAGCGCACAGATACGCAGTATTTT. Its protein is CAIMGQGERTDTQYF.

This clone has a single count. This chain joins TRBV7-2 and TRBJ1-5; D remains ambiguous. The V and J ends lost 2 bases and 0 bases respectively, with 5 bases between them. The V gene's germline CDR1 is SGHTA and CDR2 FQGNSA. This CDR3 has 14 amino acids. CDR3 sequence reads: CASSLPYSNQPQHF. DNA of the CDR3: TGTGCCAGCAGCTTACCCTATAGCAATCAGCCCCAGCATTTT. Drawing the rest from reference TRBV7-2 and TRBJ1-5, the complete variable domain is GAGVSQSPSNKVTEKGKDVELRCDPISGHTALYWYRQSLGQGLEFLIYFQGNSAPDKSGLPSDRFSAERTGGSVSTLTIQRTQQEDSAVYLCASSLPYSNQPQHFGDGTRLSIL.

This chain uses TRBV9 with TRBJ2-3; weak D call: TRBD2 (6 bases). Germline-derived CDR1 and CDR2 are SGDLS and YYNGEE. This CDR3 contains 12 residues. Trimming pared 0 bases from V and 12 bases from J, leaving 11 bases between. The CDR3 here is CASSVASGVQYF. The CDR3 DNA reads TGTGCCAGCAGCGTAGCTTCGGGGGTTCAGTATTTT.

This clone has only one observation. The V and J genes are TRBV19 and TRBJ2-5, with D possibly being TRBD2 (6 bases). CDR3 length equals 15 residues. V was shortened by 5 bases and J by 3 bases, with 16 bases between the two germline ends. In germline, CDR1 is LNHDA, CDR2 SQIVND (reference sequence). Here the CDR3 reads CASSFRDFGEETQYF. The CDR3 coding sequence is TGTGCCAGTAGTTTCCGGGACTTCGGCGAAGAGACCCAGTACTTC. Based on the CDR3 plus reference TRBV19 and TRBJ2-5, the full variable domain is DGGITQSPKYLFRKEGQNVTLSCEQNLNHDAMYWYRQDPGQGLRLIYYSQIVNDFQKGDIAEGYSVSREKKESFPLTVTSAQKNPTAFYLCASSFRDFGEETQYFGPGTRLLVL.

The chain has TRBV11-2 and TRBJ2-1, with unresolved D. Trimming left V 1 base short and J 8 bases short, with 3 bases between. This CDR3 region has 11 residues. The germline V gene has CDR1 SGHAT and CDR2 FQNNGV. CDR3 bases: TGTGCCAGCAGCTTAGCGTATGAGCAGTTCTTC. Protein sequence: CASSLAYEQFF.

The chain is built from TRBV13 and TRBJ2-7, with D perhaps matching TRBD1 (6 bases). Trimming took off 5 bases at V and 1 base at J, with 18 bases between the two ends. The CDR3 consists of 16 residues. Germline V gene lookup returns CDR1 PRHDT and CDR2 FYEKMQ (reference sequence). In DNA form, the CDR3 reads TGTGCCAGCAGCAAACAACCGGGACACCCGTCCTACGAGCAGTACTTC. This encodes CASSKQPGHPSYEQYF.

This clone has a single count. V gene TRBV4-3 combines with J gene TRBJ2-1, with D maybe TRBD2 (5 bases). Germline CDR1 and CDR2: LGHNA and YSLEER. The CDR3 extends over 14 amino acids. V was pared by 4 bases and J by 3 bases, with 10 bases between. The CDR3 region is CASSRHRDYNEQFF. The CDR3 DNA sequence: TGCGCCAGCAGCCGTCACCGGGACTACAATGAGCAGTTCTTC.

CDR3 in amino acids: CASSQEIAGGPSTDTQYF. The CDR3 coding sequence is TGTGCCAGCAGCCAAGAAATAGCGGGAGGACCTAGCACAGATACGCAGTATTTT. The chain carries TRBV4-2 and TRBJ2-3, with 10 positions matching TRBD2. This CDR3 is 18 amino acids long. The ends lost 0 bases at V and 0 bases at J; junction bases unmatched: 6. Germline lookup yields CDR1 LGHNA and CDR2 YNFKEQ.

The rearrangement links TRBV11-2 to TRBJ2-7; D unclear. Trimming cost V 1 base and J 5 bases, with 9 bases left between them. Germline CDR1 SGHAT, CDR2 FQNNGV. CDR3 length: 13 amino acids. The CDR3 DNA follows: TGTGCCAGCAGCTTAGTTTTCCGGGACGAGCAGTACTTC. It is translated as CASSLVFRDEQYF.

V is TRBV21-1 and J is TRBJ2-5; the table calls TRBD2, which could not be checked here. TRBV21-1 is a listed pseudogene. The CDR3 is 11 amino acids. CDR3 sequence: CASSPLTAQYF. In DNA form, the CDR3 reads TGTGCCAGCAGCCCCCTTACGGCCCAGTACTTC.

This clone was observed a single time. This chain uses TRBV5-6 with TRBJ2-7; unclear D gene. Germline-derived CDR1 and CDR2 are SGHDT and YYEEEE. The CDR3 covers 13 residues. As DNA, the CDR3 is TGTGCTTGCCCCCCCACCGTACCCTACGAGCAGTACGTC. Amino acid sequence: CACPPTVPYEQYV.

This chain links TRBV19 with TRBJ1-5; D remains ambiguous. This CDR3 region has 12 residues. The V and J ends lost 1 base and 7 bases respectively, with 5 bases between them. The germline V gene has CDR1 LNHDA and CDR2 SQIVND (reference sequence). CDR3 nucleotides: TGTGCCAGTAGTATAGCACGGCAGCCCCAGCATTTT. Protein product: CASSIARQPQHF. The entire variable domain, with the rest obtained from reference TRBV19 and TRBJ1-5, is as follows: DGGITQSPKYLFRKEGQNVTLSCEQNLNHDAMYWYRQDPGQGLRLIYYSQIVNDFQKGDIAEGYSVSREKKESFPLTVTSAQKNPTAFYLCASSIARQPQHFGDGTRLSIL.